Below, 31 T cell receptor beta chains from the same sample are listed, as sequenced in a study of cytomegalovirus exposure and HLA in healthy donors. Use of 60 Vbeta and 13 Jbeta primers characterized the PCR. Measured with immunoSEQ multiplex PCR; TCRdb has only the in-frame clones, and not every one. The sample carries under 250,000 clones, about 79% recorded once. Sequenced: PBMCs. These receptors came from a male donor in good health and CMV-seronegative.

The V and J genes are TRBV5-4 and TRBJ1-2, with 8 bases that match TRBD1. Germline V lookup: CDR1 SGHNT, CDR2 YYREEE (reference sequence). The CDR3 is 15 residues long. Trimming took 0 bases from V and 2 from J; bases not matched to a gene: 3. CDR3 loop: CASSLGDRRNYGYTF. CDR3 sequence (DNA): TGTGCCAGCAGCTTGGGGGACAGGAGAAACTATGGCTACACCTTC.

CDR3 in DNA: TGTGCCAGCAGTGAAGCGGGCGGGACGTACACAGATACGCAGTATTTT. Encoded protein: CASSEAGGTYTDTQYF. V is TRBV2 and J is TRBJ2-3; maybe TRBD2 (6 bases). With 0 bases removed from V and 2 bases from J, the gap between germline ends came to 12 bases. This CDR3 contains 16 residues. Germline V lookup: CDR1 SNHLY, CDR2 FYNNEI.

The rearrangement uses TRBV5-6 and TRBJ2-3, with a tentative D call TRBD2 (5 bases). Trimming took 0 bases from V and 1 from J, leaving 9 bases between them. Germline V CDR1 and CDR2: SGHDT, YYEEEE. The CDR3 totals 15 residues. For the CDR3, the DNA is TGTGCCAGCAGCTTGGTACTAGAGGGCACAGATACGCAGTATTTT. It specifies CASSLVLEGTDTQYF. Drawing the rest from reference TRBV5-6 and TRBJ2-3, the complete variable domain is DAGVTQSPTHLIKTRGQQVTLRCSPKSGHDTVSWYQQALGQGPQFIFQYYEEEERQRGNFPDRFSGHQFPNYSSELNVNALLLGDSALYLCASSLVLEGTDTQYFGPGTRLTVL.

The gene calls are TRBV28 and TRBJ1-5; 7 bases fit TRBD1. Trimming removed 6 bases from V and 7 bases from J; junction bases left unmatched: 3. CDR1 MDHEN and CDR2 SYDVKM come from the germline V gene. This CDR3 contains 12 residues. The DNA of the CDR3 is TGTGCCAGCAGAGGGGGCTGGCAGCCCCAGCATTTT. It is translated as CASRGGWQPQHF.

V is TRBV6-4 and J is TRBJ2-7; 9 bases line up with TRBD1. The CDR3 extends over 14 amino acids. The germline CDR1 and CDR2 sequences are MRHNA and SNTAGT. V shed 5 bases, J shed 6 bases, and the junction held 8 bases outside the gene matches. This chain's CDR3 is CASSSRDRVGEQYF. As DNA, the CDR3 is TGTGCCAGCAGTTCCCGGGACAGGGTGGGCGAGCAGTACTTC.

This sequence joins TRBV28 and TRBJ1-2; possibly TRBD1 for D (5 bases). This CDR3 contains 11 residues. Trimming removed 10 bases from V and 8 bases from J, with 14 bases in between. Germline V gene sequence: CDR1 MDHEN, CDR2 SYDVKM. The CDR3 spells CAIRGVGGYTF. DNA of the CDR3: TGTGCCATCCGGGGGGTCGGGGGCTACACCTTC.

This clone was counted a single time. The chain joins TRBV6-6 to TRBJ1-2, with D unclear. V was pared by 4 bases and J by 7 bases, with 19 bases between. The CDR3 loop spans 15 amino acids. From germline, CDR1 is MNHNY and CDR2 SVGAGI (reference sequence). This chain's CDR3 is CASSWSSEGVSGYTF. DNA of the CDR3: TGTGCCAGCAGTTGGTCTTCGGAGGGTGTGAGTGGCTACACCTTC.

The chain combines TRBV5-1 with TRBJ1-2; 9 bases are shared with TRBD1. CDR1 SGHRS and CDR2 YFSETQ come from the germline V gene. There are 14 residues in the CDR3. V trimming: 0 bases; J trimming: 3 bases; junction bases outside the gene matches: 0. The CDR3 protein is CASSLGQGDYGYTF. The CDR3, as DNA: TGCGCCAGCAGCTTGGGACAGGGGGACTATGGCTACACCTTC.

V is TRBV7-2 and J is TRBJ1-5; D perhaps matches TRBD1 (5 bases). The CDR3 covers 16 residues. From germline, CDR1 is SGHTA and CDR2 FQGNSA. The V end lost 3 bases, the J end lost 0 bases, and 12 bases lay between the germline ends. The CDR3, as DNA: TGTGCCAGCAGCTTCCTCCAGGGAAATAGCAATCAGCCCCAGCATTTT. Residues: CASSFLQGNSNQPQHF.

The chain joins TRBV18 to TRBJ2-3, with 8 positions matching TRBD1. The CDR3 sequence is 14 residues long. Trimming removed 1 base from V and 6 bases from J; junction bases left unmatched: 3. Germline V gives CDR1 KGHSH, CDR2 LQKENI. The CDR3 DNA reads as TGTGCCAGCTCACCACGACAGGGGACGGATACGCAGTATTTT. Translated: CASSPRQGTDTQYF. Complete variable domain (other parts from reference TRBV18 and TRBJ2-3): NAGVMQNPRHLVRRRGQEARLRCSPMKGHSHVYWYRQLPEEGLKFMVYLQKENIIDESGMPKERFSAEFPKEGPSILRIQQVVRGDSAAYFCASSPRQGTDTQYFGPGTRLTVL.

The rearrangement uses TRBV7-9 and TRBJ2-5; D is perhaps TRBD2 (7 bases). The end of the DNA aligns better with TRBJ2-7, so the J call may be wrong. The CDR3 is 16 amino acids. Germline V gives CDR1 SEHNR, CDR2 FQNEAQ (reference sequence). CDR3 residues: CASSLARGGMKDEQYF. CDR3 DNA: TGTGCCAGCAGCTTAGCGAGGGGGGGTATGAAGGACGAGCAGTACTTC.

The rearrangement joins TRBV7-8 to TRBJ2-7; D remains unclear. Per the germline V gene, CDR1 is SGHVS and CDR2 is FQNEAQ. Between the trimmed V and J ends, which lost 1 base and 3 bases, there was a span of 7 bases. CDR3 size: 13 residues. DNA of the CDR3: TGTGCCAGCAGCTTAGAGAACAGCTACGAGCAGTACTTC. The encoded protein is CASSLENSYEQYF.

The V call is TRBV9, the J call TRBJ2-7, with 7 positions matching TRBD1. With 3 bases clipped from V and 1 base from J, the junction kept 7 bases outside the gene matches. There are 15 residues in the CDR3. Looked up from germline, CDR1 is SGDLS and CDR2 is YYNGEE. The CDR3 DNA reads as TGTGCCAGCAGCGGCCCCGGGACAGCTTCCTACGAGCAGTACTTC. As protein: CASSGPGTASYEQYF.

This chain connects TRBV15 to TRBJ2-1, with D possibly being TRBD1 (8 bases). The ends were cut back, 2 bases at V and 7 bases at J, with 21 bases in the middle. CDR1 and CDR2 (germline): LNHNV, YYDKDF (reference sequence). This CDR3 is 17 amino acids long. CDR3 bases: TGTGCCACCAGCAGATTGACAACAGGGGGAGGGGGTAATGAGCAGTTCTTC. Amino acid sequence: CATSRLTTGGGGNEQFF.

CDR3 bases: TGTGCCAGCAGAAGCGGGAGAACTGACTCCTACGAGCAGTACTTC. It translates to CASRSGRTDSYEQYF. This rearrangement joins TRBV5-4 to TRBJ2-7, with 8 bases matching TRBD2. V gave up 5 bases and J gave up 0 bases; unmatched junction bases: 7. CDR1 and CDR2 from the germline V gene are SGHNT and YYREEE (reference sequence). This CDR3 is 15 amino acids long. Full variable domain (missing parts from reference TRBV5-4 and TRBJ2-7): ETGVTQSPTHLIKTRGQQVTLRCSSQSGHNTVSWYQQALGQGPQFIFQYYREEENGRGNFPPRFSGLQFPNYSSELNVNALELDDSALYLCASRSGRTDSYEQYFGPGTRLTVT.

The chain links TRBV9 to TRBJ2-3, with 10 bases identical to TRBD2. CDR3 length: 19 residues. V gave up 8 bases and J gave up 1 base; unmatched junction bases: 19. Germline CDR1 is SGDLS and CDR2 is YYNGEE. DNA of the CDR3: TGTGCCAGGGTGAGGGGACTAGCGCATTACCGACTGCGCACAGATACGCAGTATTTT. This sequence encodes CARVRGLAHYRLRTDTQYF.

Turning to this clone: One end of the junction is discordant with germline, which a read error may explain. The CDR3 is CASSPDGQGADEQYF. Written as DNA, the CDR3 is TGTGCTAGCAGCCCTGACGGACAGGGGGCAGACGAGCAGTACTTC. The chain employs TRBV7-7 and TRBJ2-7, with 11 bases lining up with TRBD1. This CDR3 region has 15 residues. Germline V gene data show CDR1 as SSHAT and CDR2 as FNYEAQ (reference sequence).

In its sample, this clone was seen a few times. The chain is built from TRBV5-7 and TRBJ1-5, with 7 bases that match TRBD1. TRBV5-7 is designated an ORF whose function remains uncertain. The CDR3 is made up of 14 amino acids. V dropped 5 bases and J dropped 8; count of bases not matched to a gene: 10. The CDR3 loop is CASSRGQVWEPQHF. The DNA of the CDR3 is TGTGCCAGCAGTCGTGGACAGGTCTGGGAGCCCCAGCATTTT.

The chain links TRBV23-1 to TRBJ2-2; D might be TRBD1 (5 bases). TRBV23-1 is an ORF, and what it does is uncertain. The V gene lost 6 bases and the J gene lost 2 bases, with 13 bases spanning the gap. This CDR3 is built from 15 residues. CDR3 in DNA: TGCGCCAGCAGGTACAGGAGAACCAACACCGGGGAGCTGTTTTTT. It yields the protein CASRYRRTNTGELFF.

In nucleotides, the CDR3 is TGCGCCAGCAGCCATCCCCGACAGGGCCTCTACGAGCAGTACTTC. Its protein is CASSHPRQGLYEQYF. The V gene is TRBV4-1, the J gene TRBJ2-7; 7 nucleotides agree with TRBD1. The CDR3 extends over 15 amino acids. Per germline, CDR1 MGHRA and CDR2 YSYEKL. Trimming removed 3 bases from V and 3 bases from J; junction bases left unmatched: 8.

The rearrangement joins TRBV7-6 to TRBJ2-2; 7 bases line up with TRBD2. CDR3 length equals 13 residues. Per the germline V gene, CDR1 is SGHVS and CDR2 is FNYEAQ. J lost 13 bases, V lost 2 bases, and 7 bases had no gene match. CDR3 loop: CASSLPGRWGLFF. For the CDR3, the DNA is TGTGCCAGCAGCTTACCCGGGAGGTGGGGGCTGTTTTTT.

CDR3 in DNA: TGTGCCAGCAGCTTAGAGGGAACGGGCTACGAGCAGTACTTC. Its protein product is CASSLEGTGYEQYF. This chain uses TRBV7-3 with TRBJ2-7; TRBD2 might be the D (5 bases). The germline CDR1 and CDR2 sequences are SGHTA and FQGTGA. V lost 2 bases and J 3 bases, leaving 11 bases between the germline ends. This CDR3 has 14 residues.

V gene TRBV4-2 combines with J gene TRBJ1-2; a weak D match, TRBD1 (5 bases). Germline V gene data show CDR1 as LGHNA and CDR2 as YNFKEQ. The CDR3 loop spans 11 amino acids. Trimming pared 3 bases from V and 6 bases from J, leaving 5 bases between. The CDR3 region has the DNA TGTGCCAGCAGCCAGACAGATGGCTACACCTTC. Amino acids: CASSQTDGYTF.

The V gene is TRBV7-3, the J gene TRBJ1-1; TRBD1 matches at 10 bases. This CDR3 is 15 amino acids long. Germline CDR1 SGHTA, CDR2 FQGTGA. Trimming cost V 5 bases and J 4 bases; bases outside gene matches: 7. The CDR3, as DNA: TGTGCCAGCAGCCCGACAGGGGGCGCGGTCACTGAAGCTTTCTTT. Protein product: CASSPTGGAVTEAFF. Full variable domain (outside the CDR3, taken from reference TRBV7-3 and TRBJ1-1): GAGVSQTPSNKVTEKGKYVELRCDPISGHTALYWYRQSLGQGPEFLIYFQGTGAADDSGLPNDRFFAVRPEGSVSTLKIQRTERGDSAVYLCASSPTGGAVTEAFFGQGTRLTVV.

The chain is built from TRBV28 and TRBJ1-2; 9 bases are shared with TRBD1. Per germline, CDR1 MDHEN and CDR2 SYDVKM. Trimming at V came to 1 base and at J to 0 bases, leaving 6 bases not matched to a gene. CDR3 size: 17 residues. CDR3 amino acids: CASSLSGTGIANYGYTF. The CDR3 DNA follows: TGTGCCAGCAGTTTATCAGGGACAGGGATAGCTAACTATGGCTACACCTTC.

V is TRBV7-9 and J is TRBJ1-1, with unresolved D. Germline V CDR1 and CDR2: SEHNR, FQNEAQ (reference sequence). Trimming shortened V by 1 base and J by 0 bases, and 6 bases separated the two germline ends. The CDR3 is made up of 14 amino acids. For the CDR3, the DNA is TGTGCCAGCAGCTTAGGAACGGTGAACACTGAAGCTTTCTTT. It codes for CASSLGTVNTEAFF.

The chain is built from TRBV7-3 and TRBJ2-7, with a weak D call TRBD1 (5 bases). This CDR3 is 17 amino acids long. V lost 0 bases and J 3 bases, leaving 18 bases between the germline ends. Looked up from germline, CDR1 is SGHTA and CDR2 is FQGTGA. CDR3 sequence: CASSLTAPAGMGYEQYF. The DNA of the CDR3 is TGTGCCAGCAGCTTAACGGCACCGGCAGGGATGGGCTACGAGCAGTACTTC. The entire variable domain, with the rest obtained from reference TRBV7-3 and TRBJ2-7, is as follows: GAGVSQTPSNKVTEKGKYVELRCDPISGHTALYWYRQSLGQGPEFLIYFQGTGAADDSGLPNDRFFAVRPEGSVSTLKIQRTERGDSAVYLCASSLTAPAGMGYEQYFGPGTRLTVT.

The chain combines TRBV18 with TRBJ1-4; 7 bases match TRBD1. CDR3 size: 13 residues. V lost 8 bases, J lost 8 bases, and 8 bases stayed unmatched. Germline V lookup: CDR1 KGHSH, CDR2 LQKENI. CDR3 region: CASTTGIKEKLFF. The CDR3 DNA sequence: TGTGCCAGCACGACAGGGATCAAAGAAAAACTGTTTTTT. Looking up the rest from reference TRBV18 and TRBJ1-4 gives the full variable domain: NAGVMQNPRHLVRRRGQEARLRCSPMKGHSHVYWYRQLPEEGLKFMVYLQKENIIDESGMPKERFSAEFPKEGPSILRIQQVVRGDSAAYFCASTTGIKEKLFFGSGTQLSVL.

This clone was seen only a few times. The rearrangement links TRBV5-6 to TRBJ2-3, with 10 bases that match TRBD2. The CDR3 spans 16 residues. The germline V gene has CDR1 SGHDT and CDR2 YYEEEE. Trimming at V came to 0 bases and at J to 3 bases, leaving 4 bases not matched to a gene. The CDR3 sequence: CASSLAGTSDTDTQYF. The CDR3 nucleotides read TGTGCCAGCAGCTTGGCCGGGACTAGCGATACAGATACGCAGTATTTT. The full variable domain, completed using reference TRBV5-6 and TRBJ2-3, is DAGVTQSPTHLIKTRGQQVTLRCSPKSGHDTVSWYQQALGQGPQFIFQYYEEEERQRGNFPDRFSGHQFPNYSSELNVNALLLGDSALYLCASSLAGTSDTDTQYFGPGTRLTVL.

V and J are TRBV6-1 and TRBJ2-7; 7 bases line up with TRBD1. V gave up 6 bases and J gave up 5 bases; unmatched junction bases: 7. This CDR3 spans 13 amino acids. The germline V gene encodes CDR1 MNHNS and CDR2 SASEGT. The CDR3 spells CASRTTGVHEQYF. The CDR3 DNA sequence: TGTGCCAGCAGAACAACAGGGGTACACGAGCAGTACTTC.

This chain links TRBV19 with TRBJ1-1; 9 nucleotides align to TRBD1. V lost 10 bases, J lost 5 bases, and 8 bases stayed unmatched. Looked up from germline, CDR1 is LNHDA and CDR2 is SQIVND (reference sequence). The CDR3 is 13 residues long. CDR3 nucleotides: TGTGCCACCTCAAACAGGGGGCGGACTGAAGCTTTCTTT. Protein sequence: CATSNRGRTEAFF.